This T cell receptor beta chain was sequenced for a study of blood T cell repertoires in COVID-19 (dated by TCRdb to 2020 to 2022). About the investigation overall: Samples from collaborators originated in the United States, Italy and Spain and spanned both the acute and convalescent phases of COVID-19. Nearly every sample came with metadata listing a de-identified subject ID, COVID-19 status, age in years and sex. The dataset comprised deeply sampled blood TCRbeta repertoires from subjects exposed to, actively infected with, or recovered from COVID-19. The material from the prospective study consisted of cDNA or gDNA derived from T cells, B-cell-depleted T cells, or PBMCs. Samples came from the ongoing ImmuneRACE study (first 160 participants) plus 1,254 subjects from 6 global collaborators. Where HLA class I and class II types were available, the types were taken from metadata supplied by the sample provider, not from assay-based typing. The repertoires were made available in a free public database intended to serve as a resource for research on the immune response to SARS-CoV-2. Summary of the overall study and its limitations: The amount of clinical and demographic metadata varied by source and participant and was provided uncurated.

TCRbeta CDR3 regions were amplified from genomic DNA by means of the immunoSEQ Assay, a bias-controlled multiplex PCR. Per the original workflow: The number of nucleated cells in each sample was estimated from the amplification of reference gene primers within the assay. Sequence reads were collapsed and filtered to measure the absolute abundance of every unique TCRbeta CDR3 rearrangement. For each sample, productive Simpson clonality was calculated by taking the square root of Simpson's diversity index across productive rearrangements. The table comes from immuneACCESS by way of TCRdb, which keeps in-frame sequences with V and J called. Part of the clones is missing from these tables; in studies checked, under half for an unresolved V gene and the rest for unknown reasons. Clone size and V and J calls were adopted from that table, with D and trimming inferred from the DNA. The sample table lists about 290,000 clones, around 92% of them with a count of one. Around 10% of the sample rests with the top ten.

At the junction V is shortened by 1 base and J by 5 bases; bases outside the gene matches: 7. The CDR3 goes from the cysteine to the phenylalanine over 16 residues. The entry retains the CDR3 DNA only, 48 bases that are in frame from base 1. Taken from the germline V gene, the CDR1 and CDR2 loops are SGHTA and FQGNSA. A single count supports this clone. The target of this receptor is not known. The record has no base qualities; no much larger clone is one base away. One collaborating source in Seattle enrolled patients while the patients were actively infected and followed the patients over time throughout the course of disease. Each collaborating institution followed its own protocols to collect whole blood in K2EDTA tubes. Collaborator samples were shipped for TCRbeta analysis as frozen whole blood, isolated PBMCs, or DNA extracted from either sample type.

Sequenced: peripheral blood. In this chain, TRBV7-2 is recombined with TRBJ2-3; 9 junctional bases match TRBD2. The sequence was collected from a woman in her 30s with COVID-19, enrolled during active disease. The nucleotide sequence reads TGTGCCAGCAGCTTAGGCGGGGGGGCCCTAGGAGATACGCAGTATTTT. This codes for CASSLGGGALGDTQYF.